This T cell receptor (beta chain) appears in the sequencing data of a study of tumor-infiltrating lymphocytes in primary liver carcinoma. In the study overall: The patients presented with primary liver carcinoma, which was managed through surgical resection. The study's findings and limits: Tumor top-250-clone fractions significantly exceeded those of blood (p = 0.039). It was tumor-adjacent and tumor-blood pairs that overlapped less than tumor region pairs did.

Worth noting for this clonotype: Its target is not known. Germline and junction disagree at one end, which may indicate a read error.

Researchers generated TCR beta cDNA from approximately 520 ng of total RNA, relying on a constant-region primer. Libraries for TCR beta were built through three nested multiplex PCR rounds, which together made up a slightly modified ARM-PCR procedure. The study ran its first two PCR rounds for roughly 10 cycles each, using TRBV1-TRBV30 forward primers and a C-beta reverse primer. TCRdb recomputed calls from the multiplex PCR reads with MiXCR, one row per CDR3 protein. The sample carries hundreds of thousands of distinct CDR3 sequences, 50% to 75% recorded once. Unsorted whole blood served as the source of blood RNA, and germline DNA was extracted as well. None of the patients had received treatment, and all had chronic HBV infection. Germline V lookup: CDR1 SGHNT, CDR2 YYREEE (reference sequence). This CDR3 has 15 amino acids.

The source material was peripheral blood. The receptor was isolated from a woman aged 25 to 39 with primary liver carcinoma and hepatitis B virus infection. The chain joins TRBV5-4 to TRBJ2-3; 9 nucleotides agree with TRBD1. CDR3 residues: CASGFPGTGMDTQYF. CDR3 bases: TGTGCCAGCGGCTTCCCAGGGACAGGGATGGATACGCAGTATTTT.